This T cell receptor beta chain was observed in a study of shared clonotypes between healthy human individuals. Study summary: Researchers assigned three CD4 naive, three CD4 memory, two CD8 naive and one CD8 memory plate to each donor.

The V gene lost 8 bases and the J gene lost 5 bases, with 18 bases spanning the gap. This CDR3 contains 14 residues. Looked up from germline, CDR1 is MNHEY and CDR2 is SMNVEV (reference sequence). General study results and limits: Blood was the sole source, and tissue repertoires probably differ.

Measured with immunoSEQ multiplex PCR; TCRdb has only the in-frame clones, and not every one. The sample lists 2,500,000 or so clones, roughly 93% occurring once. Worth noting for this clone: Its antigen is currently unknown.

The sample comprised naive CD4+ T cells from PBMCs. Subset denoted: CD45RA+ positively selected. V is TRBV27 and J is TRBJ1-1; D is perhaps TRBD1 (5 bases). This clonotype was sampled from a man aged 18 to 30 in good health. Some clones in this sample may be carry-over from other donors' samples. CDR3 bases: TGTGCCAGCCTTCCCCACGTCGGGGGGACTGAAGCTTTCTTT. Its translation: CASLPHVGGTEAFF.